The rows below give T cell receptor beta chains drawn from one sample of a study of blood T cell repertoires in COVID-19. TCRdb's table, derived via immunoSEQ multiplex PCR, lists solely in-frame clones and lacks some. The sample comprises about 190,000 clones, around four fifths of which are singletons, and approximately 3% rests with the top ten. The sequenced sample was peripheral blood. The source of these receptors is a woman of 80 years or more with active or convalescent COVID-19. Both conserved end residues are part of each CDR3. A D gene is named only where the DNA matches it firmly. Size tells how often a clone was seen (once, few, many) or the class of an expanded clone, and some rows leave it out.

d_call	clone_size	v_call	j_call	cdr3_nt	cdr3_aa
.	.	TRBV5-1	TRBJ2-5	TGCGCCAGCAGCCCAGGATTGTCGCAACCGTACCAAGAGACCCAGTACTTC	CASSPGLSQPYQETQYF
.	.	TRBV5-1	TRBJ1-1	TGCGCCAGCAGCGCCCAGGGGATCGGGGAAGCTTTCTTT	CASSAQGIGEAFF
.	few	TRBV15	TRBJ1-4	TGTGCCACCAGCGCCCAGACAGGACACCTTAATGAAAAACTGTTTTTT	CATSAQTGHLNEKLFF
.	.	TRBV7-9	TRBJ2-7	TGTGCCAGCAGCTTAGCGGAAGCCGGAGTCTACGAGCAGTACTTC	CASSLAEAGVYEQYF
.	.	TRBV3-1/TRBV3-2	TRBJ1-1	TGTGCCAGCAGCCAGAGACGAGGCGCTGAAGCTTTCTTT	CASSQRRGAEAFF
TRBD1	.	TRBV29-1	TRBJ2-2	TGCAGCGTTGTAGATAAGGGACAGTACACCGGGGAGCTGTTTTTT	CSVVDKGQYTGELFF
.	.	TRBV12-2	TRBJ1-2	TGTGCAAGTCGCTTATCAGGGAGGAGGGGCGATGGCTACACCTTC	CASRLSGRRGDGYTF
.	.	TRBV5-8	TRBJ1-5	TGTGCCAGCAGCGGCCGTAATACCCATGCCAGGGTTTTTCAGCCCCAGCATTTT	CASSGRNTHARVFQPQHF
.	.	TRBV28	TRBJ2-7	TGTGCCAGCAGTTTAGCCTCAGGGGCCTTCTCCTACGAGCAGTACTTC	CASSLASGAFSYEQYF
TRBD1	.	TRBV7-7	TRBJ1-5	TGTGCCAGCAGCTTAGTCGGGACAGGGGGATATAGCAATCAGCCCCAGCATTTT	CASSLVGTGGYSNQPQHF
TRBD2	once	TRBV7-2	TRBJ2-2	TGTGCCAGCAGCAAGCGGGATTCGAACACCGGGGAGCTGTTTTTT	CASSKRDSNTGELFF
.	.	TRBV28	TRBJ2-7	TGTGCCAGCAGTAAAAGAACTACAGGGAGGGACGAGCAGTACTTC	CASSKRTTGRDEQYF
.	.	TRBV10-1	TRBJ2-3	TGCGCCAGCCGGGATTTAGATACGCAGTATTTT	CASRDLDTQYF
TRBD2	few	TRBV5-5	TRBJ2-6	TGTGCCAGCAGCTTGCGGCAGGGAGGGAGAGGGGCCAACGTCCTGACTTTC	CASSLRQGGRGANVLTF
.	.	TRBV12-5	TRBJ2-3	TGTGCTAGTGGTTTCGGTCCCGGGGCAGGGGGGTACACAGATACGCAGTATTTT	CASGFGPGAGGYTDTQYF
.	.	TRBV5-1	TRBJ2-6	TGCGCCAGCAGCTTGGGTGCGGGACCCGTCTCTGGGGCCAACGTCCTGACTTTC	CASSLGAGPVSGANVLTF
TRBD1	.	TRBV14	TRBJ2-2	TGTGCCAGCAGCCACGACAGGGTTGGGACCGGGGAGCTGTTTTTT	CASSHDRVGTGELFF
TRBD1	.	TRBV28	TRBJ2-5	TGTGCCAGCAGTTTGGCCGGGACAGGGGGCCAAGAGACCCAGTACTTC	CASSLAGTGGQETQYF
.	.	TRBV5-6	TRBJ2-1	TGTGCCAGCAGCTCAGGGGTGGGTGAGCAGTTCTTC	CASSSGVGEQFF
.	.	TRBV7-2	TRBJ1-4	TGTGCCAGCAGCTTCGGGGGAGGGAATGGGGAAAAACTGTTTTTT	CASSFGGGNGEKLFF
.	.	TRBV12-3/TRBV12-4	TRBJ1-5	TGTGCCAGCAGTTTACAGGATGGCCAGCCCCAGCATTTT	CASSLQDGQPQHF
TRBD1	.	TRBV19	TRBJ1-1	TGTGCCAGTAGTGCACAGGGGGCAGGGACTGAAGCTTTCTTT	CASSAQGAGTEAFF
TRBD2	.	TRBV5-1	TRBJ2-3	TGCGCCAGCAGCTCCCAGCCAGCGGGGGGCCCCGGCACAGATACGCAGTATTTT	CASSSQPAGGPGTDTQYF
TRBD2	.	TRBV5-6	TRBJ2-3	TGTGCCAGCAGCCCCGGACTAGCGGGGGTGGGAGATACGCAGTATTTT	CASSPGLAGVGDTQYF
.	.	TRBV2	TRBJ1-2	TGTGCCAGCAGGACAGGTTTAAACTATGGCTACACCTTC	CASRTGLNYGYTF
.	.	TRBV4-1	TRBJ2-7	TGCGCCAGCAGCCCCCTCGGACAGCCTCCCCCCTACGAGCAGTACTTC	CASSPLGQPPPYEQYF